A selection of T cell receptor beta chains follows, all from one sample in a study of T cell changes during pregnancy in multiple sclerosis. TCRdb's copy holds only in-frame clones and misses some; the assay was immunoSEQ multiplex PCR. Of approximately 62,000 clones in the sample, 90% to 95% were seen once. This material consisted of CD8+ T cells from peripheral blood mononuclear cells, taken in the second trimester of pregnancy. The receptors stem from a female donor with multiple sclerosis, enrolled in a pregnancy study. Both conserved end residues are part of each CDR3. The D gene is left open where the match is weak. Part of the rows lack a size; the others show once, few, many or a class for expanded clones.

NA TRBD1 TRBJ2-6 TRBV28 TGTGCCAGCAGCCCCCGGGACAGAATAACCTCTGGGGCCAACGTCCTGACTTTC CASSPRDRITSGANVLTF
NA TRBD1 TRBJ1-2 TRBV28 TGTGCCAGCAGTTTGAGGACAGGGAAAGGCTACACCTTC CASSLRTGKGYTF
NA NA TRBJ1-2 TRBV30 TGTGCAATGGACCCCGGGACATCCGCTATCACCTTC CAMDPGTSAITF
NA NA TRBJ2-1 TRBV14 TGTGCCAGCAGCCCCACAAGAGAGGTCCCCTACAATGAGCAGTTCTTC CASSPTREVPYNEQFF
NA NA TRBJ2-7 TRBV7-6 TGTGCCAGCAGCGCCGGAGCCGAGGACTACGAGCAGTACTTC CASSAGAEDYEQYF
large TRBD1 TRBJ1-2 TRBV27 TGTGCCAGCAGTTTACAGGGGGCTAACTATGGCTACACCTTC CASSLQGANYGYTF
once NA TRBJ1-1 TRBV7-6 TGTGCCAGCAGCTCCCTTGCGGGTGTAAACACTGAAGCTTTCTTT CASSSLAGVNTEAFF
NA TRBD2 TRBJ2-2 TRBV7-6 TGTGCCAGCAGCTTAGCGGGAGGGCCCTCCGGGGAGCTGTTTTTT CASSLAGGPSGELFF
NA NA TRBJ1-3 TRBV2 TGTGCCAGCAGTGTTTCCCCGACAACCGCTGGAAACACCATATATTTT CASSVSPTTAGNTIYF
few NA TRBJ1-1 TRBV13 TGTGCCAGCAGCTTAAGAGGGGGCACTGAAGCTTTCTTT CASSLRGGTEAFF
NA NA TRBJ1-4 TRBV28 TGTGCCAGCACGGTGTCTAATGAAAAACTGTTTTTT CASTVSNEKLFF
NA NA TRBJ1-2 TRBV6-1 TGTGCCAGCAGTGAGCAGTCAGGGGCAGCTGCTGGCTACACCTTC CASSEQSGAAAGYTF
NA TRBD1 TRBJ1-5 TRBV27 TGTGCCAGCAGTACAGGGGACGGGTGGGATCAGCCCCAGCATTTT CASSTGDGWDQPQHF